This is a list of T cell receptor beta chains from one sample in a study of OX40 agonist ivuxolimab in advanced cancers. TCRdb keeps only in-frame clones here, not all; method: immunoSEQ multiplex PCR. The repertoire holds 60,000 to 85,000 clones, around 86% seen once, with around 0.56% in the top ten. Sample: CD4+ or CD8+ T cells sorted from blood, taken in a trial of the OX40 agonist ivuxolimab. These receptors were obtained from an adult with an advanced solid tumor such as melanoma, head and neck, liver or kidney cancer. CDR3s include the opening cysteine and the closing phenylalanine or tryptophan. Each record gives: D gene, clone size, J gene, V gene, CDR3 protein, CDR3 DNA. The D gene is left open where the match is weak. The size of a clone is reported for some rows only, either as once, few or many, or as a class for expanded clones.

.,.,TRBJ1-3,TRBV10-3,CAISESTGIGNTIYF,TGTGCCATCAGTGAGTCGACTGGGATCGGAAACACCATATATTTT
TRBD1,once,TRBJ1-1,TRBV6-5,CASGKGGSVTEAFF,TGTGCCAGCGGTAAAGGGGGCTCGGTTACTGAAGCTTTCTTT
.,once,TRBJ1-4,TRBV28,CASSSVGVEKLFF,TGTGCCAGCAGTTCAGTAGGGGTCGAAAAACTGTTTTTT
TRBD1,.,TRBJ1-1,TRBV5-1,CASSLFQGAQTEAFF,TGCGCCAGCAGCTTGTTTCAGGGGGCGCAGACTGAAGCTTTCTTT
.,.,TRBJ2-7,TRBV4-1,CASSPGPLQSRPHEQYF,TGCGCCAGCAGCCCTGGGCCGTTACAGAGTCGCCCCCACGAGCAGTACTTC
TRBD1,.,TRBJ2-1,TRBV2,CASELNRGSDEQFF,TGTGCCAGCGAACTGAACAGGGGCTCGGATGAGCAGTTCTTC
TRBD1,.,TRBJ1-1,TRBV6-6,CASRGDRYQAFF,TGTGCCAGCAGAGGGGACAGGTATCAAGCTTTCTTT
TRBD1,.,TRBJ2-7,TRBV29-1,CSVEDRNYEQYF,TGCAGCGTTGAGGACAGGAATTACGAGCAGTACTTC
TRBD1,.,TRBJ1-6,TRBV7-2,CASSPDRGFGSYNSPLHF,TGTGCCAGCAGCCCGGACAGGGGGTTTGGCTCCTATAATTCACCCCTCCACTTT
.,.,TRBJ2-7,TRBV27,CASSSWDGGSYEQYF,TGTGCCAGCAGTTCCTGGGACGGTGGATCCTACGAGCAGTACTTC
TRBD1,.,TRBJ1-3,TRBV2,CASSLLQGVIGNTIYF,TGTGCCAGCAGTCTTTTACAGGGGGTCATAGGAAACACCATATATTTT
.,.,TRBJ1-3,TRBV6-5,CASSYGRPSGNTIYF,TGTGCCAGCAGTTACGGAAGACCCTCTGGAAACACCATATATTTT
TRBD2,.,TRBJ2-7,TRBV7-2,CASSSGLAGAYEQYF,TGTGCCAGCAGCTCGGGACTAGCGGGGGCCTACGAGCAGTACTTC
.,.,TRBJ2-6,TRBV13,CATPQASGANVLTF,TGTGCCACCCCCCAGGCGTCTGGGGCCAACGTCCTGACTTTC
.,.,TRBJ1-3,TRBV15,CATSVRQLSGNTIYF,TGTGCCACCAGCGTACGACAGCTCTCTGGAAACACCATATATTTT
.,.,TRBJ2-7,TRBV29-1,CSVVESYEQYF,TGCAGCGTTGTGGAATCCTACGAGCAGTACTTC
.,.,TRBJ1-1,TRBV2,CASSELGQAFEAFF,TGTGCCAGCAGTGAATTAGGGCAGGCCTTTGAAGCTTTCTTT
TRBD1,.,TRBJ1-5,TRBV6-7,CASSYSRDRRYQPQHF,TGTGCCAGCAGTTACTCGAGGGACAGGCGCTATCAGCCCCAGCATTTT
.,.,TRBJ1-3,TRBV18,CASSPQNEGNTIYF,TGTGCCAGCTCACCACAGAATGAGGGAAACACCATATATTTT
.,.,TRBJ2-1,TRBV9,CASSVAPGSSYNEQFF,TGTGCCAGCAGCGTGGCACCGGGGAGCTCCTACAATGAGCAGTTCTTC
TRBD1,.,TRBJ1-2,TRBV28,CASSPPDRRGYTF,TGTGCCAGCAGTCCCCCGGACAGGAGGGGCTACACCTTC
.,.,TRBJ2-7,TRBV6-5,CASSYSQHLEQYF,TGTGCCAGCAGTTACTCGCAACACCTCGAGCAGTACTTC
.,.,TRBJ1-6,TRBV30,CAWSVGQGDSPLHF,TGTGCCTGGAGTGTGGGTCAGGGCGACTCACCCCTCCACTTT
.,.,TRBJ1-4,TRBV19,CASSRPSEKLFF,TGTGCCAGTAGCAGACCCAGTGAAAAACTGTTTTTT
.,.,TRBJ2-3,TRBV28,CASSPRRPMRRDTQYF,TGTGCCAGCAGTCCTCGACGGCCTATGCGGCGGGATACGCAGTATTTT
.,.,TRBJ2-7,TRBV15,CATSFGRRYEQYF,TGTGCCACCAGCTTTGGTCGGAGGTACGAGCAGTACTTC
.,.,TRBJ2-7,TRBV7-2,CASSFFQNSYEQYF,TGTGCCAGCAGCTTTTTCCAGAACTCCTACGAGCAGTACTTC
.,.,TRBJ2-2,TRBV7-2,CASSSFRGGTGELFF,TGTGCCAGCAGCTCCTTCAGGGGGGGTACCGGGGAGCTGTTTTTT
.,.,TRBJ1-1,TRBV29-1,CSVLDRNTEAFF,TGCAGCGTTCTTGACAGAAACACTGAAGCTTTCTTT
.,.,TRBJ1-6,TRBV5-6,CASSSWDLRRRSPLHF,TGTGCCAGCAGCTCATGGGACCTACGAAGGCGTTCACCCCTCCACTTT
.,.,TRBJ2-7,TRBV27,CASSSLTGTYEQYF,TGTGCCAGCAGTTCCTTGACAGGAACCTACGAGCAGTACTTC
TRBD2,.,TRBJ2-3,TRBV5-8,CASSSWRLAGFSSTDTQYF,TGTGCCAGCAGCTCGTGGAGGTTAGCGGGATTTTCTAGCACAGATACGCAGTATTTT
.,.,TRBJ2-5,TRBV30,CAWSVGGPFRETQYF,TGTGCCTGGAGTGTGGGGGGGCCGTTTAGAGAGACCCAGTACTTC
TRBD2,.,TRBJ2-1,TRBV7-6,CASSSVLAGERDEQFF,TGTGCCAGCAGCTCCGTACTAGCGGGAGAGCGGGATGAGCAGTTCTTC
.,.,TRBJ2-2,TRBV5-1,CASSLAIGLDTGELFF,TGCGCCAGCAGCTTGGCTATCGGGCTGGACACCGGGGAGCTGTTTTTT
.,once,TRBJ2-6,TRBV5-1,CASSPGVGAGANVLTF,TGCGCCAGCAGCCCCGGGGTGGGGGCTGGGGCCAACGTCCTGACTTTC
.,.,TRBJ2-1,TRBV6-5,CASSWDMGDSEQFF,TGTGCCAGCAGTTGGGATATGGGAGACAGTGAGCAGTTCTTC
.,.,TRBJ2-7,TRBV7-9,CASSLTRPYEQYF,TGTGCCAGCAGCTTAACCCGTCCCTACGAGCAGTACTTC
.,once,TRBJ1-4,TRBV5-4,CASSLDQADEKLFF,TGTGCCAGCAGCTTGGATCAGGCGGATGAAAAACTGTTTTTT
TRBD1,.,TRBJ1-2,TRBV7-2,CASSLPNVRDRGAYGYTF,TGTGCCAGCAGCTTACCTAATGTCCGGGACAGGGGGGCCTATGGCTACACCTTC
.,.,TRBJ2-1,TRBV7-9,CASSLYVEYNEQFF,TGTGCCAGCAGCTTATATGTGGAGTACAATGAGCAGTTCTTC
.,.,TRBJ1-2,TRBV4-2,CASSQGQGGKGYTF,TGTGCCAGCAGCCAAGGGCAGGGCGGGAAGGGCTACACCTTC
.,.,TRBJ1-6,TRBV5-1,CASSPREGRDSPLHF,TGCGCCAGCAGTCCTAGGGAGGGGAGAGATTCACCCCTCCACTTT
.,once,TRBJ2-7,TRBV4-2,CASSQDLGGYEQYF,TGTGCCAGCAGCCAAGATCTTGGCGGCTACGAGCAGTACTTC
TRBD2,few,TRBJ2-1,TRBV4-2,CASSQESGIYNEQFF,TGTGCCAGCAGCCAAGAAAGCGGGATCTACAATGAGCAGTTCTTC
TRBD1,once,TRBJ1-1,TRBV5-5,CASSLVGQGLTEAFF,TGTGCCAGCAGCCTGGTCGGACAGGGGCTCACTGAAGCTTTCTTT
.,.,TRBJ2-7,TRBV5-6,CASSLLGESSYEQYF,TGTGCCAGCAGCTTGCTGGGGGAAAGCTCCTACGAGCAGTACTTC